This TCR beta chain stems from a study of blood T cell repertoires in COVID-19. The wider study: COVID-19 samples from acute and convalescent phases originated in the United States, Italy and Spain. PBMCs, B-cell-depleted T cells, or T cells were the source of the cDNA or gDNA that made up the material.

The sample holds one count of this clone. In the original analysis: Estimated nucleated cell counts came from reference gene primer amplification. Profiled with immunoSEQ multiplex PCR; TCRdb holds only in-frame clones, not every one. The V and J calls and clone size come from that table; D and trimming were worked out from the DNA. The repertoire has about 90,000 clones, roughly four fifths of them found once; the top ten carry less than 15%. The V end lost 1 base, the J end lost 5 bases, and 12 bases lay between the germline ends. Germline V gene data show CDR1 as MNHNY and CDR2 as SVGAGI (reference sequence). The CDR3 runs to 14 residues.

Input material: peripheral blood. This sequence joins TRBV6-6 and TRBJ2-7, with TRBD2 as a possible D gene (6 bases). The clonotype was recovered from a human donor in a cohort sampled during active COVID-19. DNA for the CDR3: TGTGCCAGCAGTTACTACGGGGGAAGCAACGAGCAGTACTTC. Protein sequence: CASSYYGGSNEQYF.